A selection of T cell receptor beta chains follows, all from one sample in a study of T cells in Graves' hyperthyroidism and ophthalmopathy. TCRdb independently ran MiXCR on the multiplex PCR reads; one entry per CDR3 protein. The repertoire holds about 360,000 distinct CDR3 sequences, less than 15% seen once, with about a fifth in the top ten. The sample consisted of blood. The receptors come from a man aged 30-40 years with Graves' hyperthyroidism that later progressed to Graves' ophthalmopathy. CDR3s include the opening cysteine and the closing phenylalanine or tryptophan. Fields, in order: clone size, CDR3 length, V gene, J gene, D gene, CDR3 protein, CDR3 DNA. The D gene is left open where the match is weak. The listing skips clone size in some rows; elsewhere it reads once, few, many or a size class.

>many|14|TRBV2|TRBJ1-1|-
CASSRRGVRTEAFF
TGTGCCAGCAGCCGGCGGGGGGTGAGAACTGAAGCTTTCTTT
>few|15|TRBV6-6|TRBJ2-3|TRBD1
CASSYWDRSTDTQYF
TGTGCCAGCAGTTACTGGGACAGGAGTACAGATACGCAGTATTTT
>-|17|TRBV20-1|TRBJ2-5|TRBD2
CSAHRPWAGGPQETQYF
TGCAGTGCCCACCGACCCTGGGCGGGGGGGCCTCAGGAGACCCAGTACTTC
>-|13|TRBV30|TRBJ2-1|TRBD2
CAWAGGAGNEQFF
TGTGCCTGGGCGGGAGGGGCTGGCAATGAGCAGTTCTTC
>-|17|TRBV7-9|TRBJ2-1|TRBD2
CASSLALAGGVYNEQFF
TGTGCCAGCAGCTTAGCTCTCGCGGGGGGCGTCTACAATGAGCAGTTCTTC
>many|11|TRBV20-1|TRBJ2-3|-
CSAKQPDTQYF
TGCAGTGCCAAACAGCCAGATACGCAGTATTTT
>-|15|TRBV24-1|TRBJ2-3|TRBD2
CATGLAGGVTDTQYF
TGTGCCACCGGACTAGCGGGGGGAGTCACAGATACGCAGTATTTT
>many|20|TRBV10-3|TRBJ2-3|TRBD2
CAISEPPGASGLSSTDTQYF
TGTGCCATCAGTGAGCCCCCGGGGGCTAGCGGGTTGTCTAGCACAGATACGCAGTATTTT
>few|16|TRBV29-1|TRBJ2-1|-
CSVEPPGRSSYNEQFF
TGCAGCGTAGAGCCCCCGGGGAGAAGCTCCTACAATGAGCAGTTCTTC
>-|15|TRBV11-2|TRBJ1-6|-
CASSLARGASSPLHF
TGTGCCAGCAGCTTAGCCCGGGGGGCTTCTTCACCCCTCCACTTT
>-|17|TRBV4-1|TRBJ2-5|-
CASSQVSVGGQQETQYF
TGCGCCAGCAGCCAGGTTTCTGTCGGGGGGCAACAAGAGACCCAGTACTTC
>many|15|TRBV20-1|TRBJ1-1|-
CSARSDSSMNTEAFF
TGCAGTGCTAGATCGGACAGCAGCATGAACACTGAAGCTTTCTTT
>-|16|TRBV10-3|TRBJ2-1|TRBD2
CAISGLAVSSYNEQFF
TGTGCCATCAGTGGACTAGCGGTGAGCTCCTACAATGAGCAGTTCTTC
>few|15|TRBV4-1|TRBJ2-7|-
CASRVLTGISYEQYF
TGCGCCAGCAGGGTCCTAACAGGGATCTCCTACGAGCAGTACTTC
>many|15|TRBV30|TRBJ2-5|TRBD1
CAWSTRDRGQETQYF
TGTGCCTGGAGCACCCGGGACAGGGGGCAAGAGACCCAGTACTTC
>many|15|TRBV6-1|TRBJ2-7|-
CASSWSRDGYYEQYF
TGTGCCAGCAGTTGGTCGCGGGACGGATACTACGAGCAGTACTTC
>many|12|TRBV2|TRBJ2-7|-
CASSEMTYEQYF
TGTGCCAGCAGTGAGATGACCTACGAGCAGTACTTC
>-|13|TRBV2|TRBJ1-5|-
CASSEEVLQPQHF
TGTGCCAGCAGTGAAGAGGTGCTGCAGCCCCAGCATTTT
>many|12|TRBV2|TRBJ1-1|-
CATYGVNTEAFF
TGTGCCACCTACGGGGTGAACACTGAAGCTTTCTTT
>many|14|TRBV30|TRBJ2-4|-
CAWSPPVAKNIQYF
TGTGCCTGGAGTCCTCCAGTAGCCAAAAACATTCAGTACTTC
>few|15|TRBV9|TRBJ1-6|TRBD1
CASSGGQGGNSPLHF
TGTGCCAGCAGCGGGGGACAGGGAGGGAATTCACCCCTCCACTTT